A single T cell receptor (beta chain) is shown here with its context. Its target is not known. The repertoire was sequenced with immunoSEQ multiplex PCR; TCRdb's copy has only in-frame clones and lacks some. The data hold hundreds of thousands of clones, with 70% to 90% observed a single time. The sample originates from a study of Ad26.COV2.S vaccination and SARS-CoV-2 variants. Turning to the study itself: The donor participated in the COV1001 trial, in its Ad26.COV2.S arm. Study outcomes and limitations: Comparability of non-spike TCR breadth was observed across vaccine and placebo recipients. In TCR breadth and depth analyses, total T cell responses may have been underestimated.

The V end was cut by 6 bases, the J end by 0 bases, with 15 bases between. This CDR3 region has 15 residues. The germline V gene has CDR1 MNHNY and CDR2 SVGAGI (reference sequence). The treatment: roughly 18 received Ad26.COV2.S at low or high dose, single or two shots; about 5 received placebo; per-sample allocation not given. Sampling was done on day 63 after the first vaccine or placebo injection. An 18-55-year-old adult in Boston served as donor. The chain couples TRBV6-6 to TRBJ2-7; D tentatively fits TRBD1 or TRBD2 (5 bases each). This TCR came from a person between 18 and 65 years old who received the Ad26.COV2.S COVID-19 vaccine or a placebo. Here the sequenced sample was peripheral blood, taken in a trial of Ad26.COV2.S vaccine versus placebo. The CDR3 nucleotides read TGTGCCAGCAGCGCGAGAGGGGCTATCTCCTACGAGCAGTACTTC. This gives the protein CASSARGAISYEQYF.